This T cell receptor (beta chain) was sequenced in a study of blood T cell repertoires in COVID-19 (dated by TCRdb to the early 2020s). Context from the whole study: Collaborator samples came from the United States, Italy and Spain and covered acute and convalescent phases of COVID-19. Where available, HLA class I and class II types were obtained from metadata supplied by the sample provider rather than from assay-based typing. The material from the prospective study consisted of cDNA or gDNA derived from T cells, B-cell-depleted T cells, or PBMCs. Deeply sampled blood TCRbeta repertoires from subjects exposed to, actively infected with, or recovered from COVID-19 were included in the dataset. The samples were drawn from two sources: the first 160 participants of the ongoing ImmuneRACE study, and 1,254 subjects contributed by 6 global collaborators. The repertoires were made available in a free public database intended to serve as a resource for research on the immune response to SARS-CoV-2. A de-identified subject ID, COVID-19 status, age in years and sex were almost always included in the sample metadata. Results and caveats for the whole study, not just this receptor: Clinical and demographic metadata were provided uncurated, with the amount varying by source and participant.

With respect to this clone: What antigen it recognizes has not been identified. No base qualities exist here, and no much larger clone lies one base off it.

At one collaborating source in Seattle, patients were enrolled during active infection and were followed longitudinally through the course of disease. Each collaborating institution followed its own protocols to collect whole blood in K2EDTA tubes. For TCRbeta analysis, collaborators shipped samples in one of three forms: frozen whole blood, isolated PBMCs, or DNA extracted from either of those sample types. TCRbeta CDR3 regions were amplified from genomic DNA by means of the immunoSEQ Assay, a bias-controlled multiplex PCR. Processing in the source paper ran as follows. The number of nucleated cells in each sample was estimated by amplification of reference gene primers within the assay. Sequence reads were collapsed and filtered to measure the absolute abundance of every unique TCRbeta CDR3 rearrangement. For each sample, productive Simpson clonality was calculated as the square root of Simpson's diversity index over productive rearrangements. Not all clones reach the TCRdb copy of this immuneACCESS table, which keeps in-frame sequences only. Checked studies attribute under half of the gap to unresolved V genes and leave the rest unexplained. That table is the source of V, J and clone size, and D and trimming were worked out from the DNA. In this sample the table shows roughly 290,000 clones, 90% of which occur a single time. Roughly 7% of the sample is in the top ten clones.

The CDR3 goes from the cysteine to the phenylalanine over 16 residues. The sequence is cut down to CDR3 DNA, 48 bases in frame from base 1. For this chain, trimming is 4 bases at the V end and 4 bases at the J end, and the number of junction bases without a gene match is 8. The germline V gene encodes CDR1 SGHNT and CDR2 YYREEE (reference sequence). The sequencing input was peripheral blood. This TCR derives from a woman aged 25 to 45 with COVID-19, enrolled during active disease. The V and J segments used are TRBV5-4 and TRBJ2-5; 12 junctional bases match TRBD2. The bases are TGTGCCAGCAGCCAACGACTAGCGGGGGAATTAGAGACCCAGTACTTC. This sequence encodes CASSQRLAGELETQYF. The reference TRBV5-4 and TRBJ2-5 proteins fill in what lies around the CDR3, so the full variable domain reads ETGVTQSPTHLIKTRGQQVTLRCSSQSGHNTVSWYQQALGQGPQFIFQYYREEENGRGNFPPRFSGLQFPNYSSELNVNALELDDSALYLCASSQRLAGELETQYFGPGTRLLVL.